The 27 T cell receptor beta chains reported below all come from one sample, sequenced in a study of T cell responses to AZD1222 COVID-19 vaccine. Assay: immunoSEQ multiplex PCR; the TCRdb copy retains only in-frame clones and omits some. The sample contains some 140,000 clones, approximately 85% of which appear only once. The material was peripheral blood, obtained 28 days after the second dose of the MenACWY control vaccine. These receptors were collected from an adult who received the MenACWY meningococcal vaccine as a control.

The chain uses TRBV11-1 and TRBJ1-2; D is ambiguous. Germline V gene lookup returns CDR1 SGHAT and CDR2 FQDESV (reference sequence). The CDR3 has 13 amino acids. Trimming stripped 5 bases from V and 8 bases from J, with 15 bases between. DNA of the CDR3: TGTGCCAGCAGCCCCCGTACGCTGGAGGGCTACACCTTC. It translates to CASSPRTLEGYTF.

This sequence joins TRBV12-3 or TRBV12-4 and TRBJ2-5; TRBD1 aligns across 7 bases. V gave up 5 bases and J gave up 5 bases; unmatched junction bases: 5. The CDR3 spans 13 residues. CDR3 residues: CASSLTGMETQYF. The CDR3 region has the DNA TGTGCCAGCAGTCTGACAGGGATGGAGACCCAGTACTTC.

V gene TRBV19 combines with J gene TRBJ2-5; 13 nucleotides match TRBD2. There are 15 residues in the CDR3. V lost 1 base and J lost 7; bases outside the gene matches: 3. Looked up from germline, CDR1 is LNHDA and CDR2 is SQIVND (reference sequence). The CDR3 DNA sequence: TGTGCCAGTAGTATAGGGACTAGCGGGAGTGGGACCCAGTACTTC. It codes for CASSIGTSGSGTQYF. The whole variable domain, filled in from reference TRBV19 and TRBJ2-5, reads DGGITQSPKYLFRKEGQNVTLSCEQNLNHDAMYWYRQDPGQGLRLIYYSQIVNDFQKGDIAEGYSVSREKKESFPLTVTSAQKNPTAFYLCASSIGTSGSGTQYFGPGTRLLVL.

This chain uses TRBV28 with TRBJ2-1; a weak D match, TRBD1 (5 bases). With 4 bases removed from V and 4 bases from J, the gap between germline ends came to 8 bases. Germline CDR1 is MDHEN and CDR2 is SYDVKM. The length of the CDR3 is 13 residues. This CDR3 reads CASSSRVYNEQFF. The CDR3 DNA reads TGTGCCAGCAGTTCCAGGGTTTACAATGAGCAGTTCTTC.

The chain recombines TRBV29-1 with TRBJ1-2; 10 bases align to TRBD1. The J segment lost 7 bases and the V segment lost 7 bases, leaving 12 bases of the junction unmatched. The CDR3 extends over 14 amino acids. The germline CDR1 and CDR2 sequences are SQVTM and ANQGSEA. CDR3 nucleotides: TGCAGCGCCAAAGGGGACAGGGGAAAAAGTGGCTACACCTTC. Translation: CSAKGDRGKSGYTF.

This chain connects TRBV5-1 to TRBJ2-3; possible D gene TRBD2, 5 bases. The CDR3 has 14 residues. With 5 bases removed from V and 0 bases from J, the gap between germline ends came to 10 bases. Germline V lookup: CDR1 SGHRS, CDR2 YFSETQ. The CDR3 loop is CASREVMSTDTQYF. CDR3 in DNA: TGCGCCAGCAGGGAGGTTATGAGCACAGATACGCAGTATTTT.

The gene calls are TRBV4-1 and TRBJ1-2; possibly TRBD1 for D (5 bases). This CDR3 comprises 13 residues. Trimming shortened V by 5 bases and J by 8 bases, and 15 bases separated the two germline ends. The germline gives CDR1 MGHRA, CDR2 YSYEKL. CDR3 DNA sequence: TGCGCCAGCAGCTCTCGGGGCAATGACGGCTACACCTTC. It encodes CASSSRGNDGYTF.

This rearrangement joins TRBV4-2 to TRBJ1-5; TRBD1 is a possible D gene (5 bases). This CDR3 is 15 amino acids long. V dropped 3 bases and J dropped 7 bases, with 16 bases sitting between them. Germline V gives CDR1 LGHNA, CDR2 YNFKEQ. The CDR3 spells CASSQGHTGDQPQHF. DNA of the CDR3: TGTGCCAGCAGCCAGGGCCACACGGGGGACCAGCCCCAGCATTTT.

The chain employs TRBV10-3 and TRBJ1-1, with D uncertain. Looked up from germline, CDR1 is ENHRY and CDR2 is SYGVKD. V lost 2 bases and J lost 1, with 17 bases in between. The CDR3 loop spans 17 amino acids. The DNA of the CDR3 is TGTGCCATCAGTGAGATCGAAAAATGGGAACCGAACACTGAAGCTTTCTTT. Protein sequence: CAISEIEKWEPNTEAFF.

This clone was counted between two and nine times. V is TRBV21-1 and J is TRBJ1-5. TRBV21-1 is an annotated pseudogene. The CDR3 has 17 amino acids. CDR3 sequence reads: CASSHSGLPRGNQPQHF. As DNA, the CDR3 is TGTGCCAGCAGTCACTCAGGGCTCCCGAGGGGCAATCAGCCCCAGCATTTT.

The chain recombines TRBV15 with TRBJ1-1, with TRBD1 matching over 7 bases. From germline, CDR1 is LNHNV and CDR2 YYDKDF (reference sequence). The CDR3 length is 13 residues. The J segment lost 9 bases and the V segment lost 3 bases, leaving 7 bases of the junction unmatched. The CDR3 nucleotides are TGTGCCACCAGCAGGAGACAGGGCGGCCAAGCTTTCTTT. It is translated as CATSRRQGGQAFF.

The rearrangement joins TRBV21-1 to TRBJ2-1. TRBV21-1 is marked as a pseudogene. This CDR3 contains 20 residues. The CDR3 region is CASRTHVKRATGLPYNEQFF. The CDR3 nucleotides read TGTGCCAGCAGGACCCATGTTAAGAGGGCTACAGGTCTTCCGTACAATGAGCAGTTCTTC.

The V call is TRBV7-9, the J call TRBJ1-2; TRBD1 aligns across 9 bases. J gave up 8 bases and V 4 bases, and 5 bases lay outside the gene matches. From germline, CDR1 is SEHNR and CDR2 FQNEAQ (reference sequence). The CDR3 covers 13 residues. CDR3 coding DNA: TGTGCCAGCAGCTACCGGACAGGGGAAGGCTACACCTTC. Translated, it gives CASSYRTGEGYTF.

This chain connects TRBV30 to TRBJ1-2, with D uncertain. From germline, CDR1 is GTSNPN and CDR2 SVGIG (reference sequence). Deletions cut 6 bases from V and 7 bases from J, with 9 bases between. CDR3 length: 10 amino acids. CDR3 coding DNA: TGTGCCTGCCGGCCCTCTGGCTACACCTTC. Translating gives CACRPSGYTF.

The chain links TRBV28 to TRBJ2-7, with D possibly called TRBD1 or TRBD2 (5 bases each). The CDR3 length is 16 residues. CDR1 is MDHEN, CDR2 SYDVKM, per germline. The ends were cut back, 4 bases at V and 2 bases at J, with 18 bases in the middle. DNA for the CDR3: TGTGCCAGCAGTTCCATGACAGCGCCAGCGGCCTACGAGCAGTACGTC. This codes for CASSSMTAPAAYEQYV.

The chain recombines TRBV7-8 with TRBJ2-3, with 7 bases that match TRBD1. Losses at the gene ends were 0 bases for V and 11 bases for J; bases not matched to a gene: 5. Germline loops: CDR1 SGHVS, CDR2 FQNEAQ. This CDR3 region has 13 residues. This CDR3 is CASSLARGGLQYF. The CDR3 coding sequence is TGTGCCAGCAGCTTAGCGCGAGGGGGCTTGCAGTATTTT. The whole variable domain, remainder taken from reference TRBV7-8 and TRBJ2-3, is GAGVSQSPRYKVAKRGQDVALRCDPISGHVSLFWYQQALGQGPEFLTYFQNEAQLDKSGLPSDRFFAERPEGSVSTLKIQRTQQEDSAVYLCASSLARGGLQYFGPGTRLTVL.

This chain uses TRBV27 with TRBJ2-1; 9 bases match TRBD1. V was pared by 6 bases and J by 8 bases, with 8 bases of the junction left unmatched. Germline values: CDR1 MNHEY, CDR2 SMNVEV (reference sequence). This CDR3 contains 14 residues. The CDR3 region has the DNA TGTGCCAGCAGGTGGACAGGGGTATTAGATGAGCAGTTCTTC. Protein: CASRWTGVLDEQFF.

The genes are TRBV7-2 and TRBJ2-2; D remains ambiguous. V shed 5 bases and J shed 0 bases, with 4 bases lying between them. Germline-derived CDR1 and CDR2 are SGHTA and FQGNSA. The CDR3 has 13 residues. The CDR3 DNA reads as TGTGCCAGCAGCCCTTCGAACACCGGGGAGCTGTTTTTT. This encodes CASSPSNTGELFF.

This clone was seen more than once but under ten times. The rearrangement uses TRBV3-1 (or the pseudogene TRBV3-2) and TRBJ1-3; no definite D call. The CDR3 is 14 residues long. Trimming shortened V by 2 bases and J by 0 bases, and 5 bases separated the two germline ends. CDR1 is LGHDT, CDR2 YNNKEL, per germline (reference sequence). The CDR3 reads CASSQSSSGNTIYF. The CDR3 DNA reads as TGTGCCAGCAGCCAATCCAGCTCTGGAAACACCATATATTTT.

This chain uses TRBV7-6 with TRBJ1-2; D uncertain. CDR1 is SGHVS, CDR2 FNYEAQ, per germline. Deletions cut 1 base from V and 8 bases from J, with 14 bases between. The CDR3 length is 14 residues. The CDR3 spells CASSLEPSSVGYTF. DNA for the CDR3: TGTGCCAGCAGCTTAGAACCCAGTTCAGTAGGCTACACCTTC.

The CDR3 reads CASSPLVTEAYGYTF. The CDR3 region has the DNA TGTGCCAGCAGTCCTTTGGTGACAGAAGCCTATGGCTACACCTTC. V is TRBV7-9 and J is TRBJ1-2, with a weak D call TRBD1 (5 bases). Deletions cut 6 bases from V and 4 bases from J, with 18 bases between. The V gene's germline CDR1 is SEHNR and CDR2 FQNEAQ (reference sequence). The CDR3 contains 15 residues. Full variable domain (outside the CDR3, taken from reference TRBV7-9 and TRBJ1-2): DTGVSQNPRHKITKRGQNVTFRCDPISEHNRLYWYRQTLGQGPEFLTYFQNEAQLEKSRLLSDRFSAERPKGSFSTLEIQRTEQGDSAMYLCASSPLVTEAYGYTFGSGTRLTVV.

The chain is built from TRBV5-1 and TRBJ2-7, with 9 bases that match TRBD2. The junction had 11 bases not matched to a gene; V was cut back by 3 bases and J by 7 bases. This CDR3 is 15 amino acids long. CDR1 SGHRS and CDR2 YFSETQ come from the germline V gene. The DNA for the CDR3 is TGCGCCAGCAGCTCGGTAGCGGGAGCTTCGGTAGAGCAGTACTTC. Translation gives CASSSVAGASVEQYF.

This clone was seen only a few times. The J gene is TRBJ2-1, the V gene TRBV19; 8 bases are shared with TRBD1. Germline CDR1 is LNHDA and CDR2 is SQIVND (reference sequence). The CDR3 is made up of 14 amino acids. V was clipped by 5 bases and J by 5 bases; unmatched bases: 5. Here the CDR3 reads CASSERTGNNEQFF. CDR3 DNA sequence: TGTGCCAGTAGTGAGCGGACAGGGAACAATGAGCAGTTCTTC. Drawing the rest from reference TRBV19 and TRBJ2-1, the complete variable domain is DGGITQSPKYLFRKEGQNVTLSCEQNLNHDAMYWYRQDPGQGLRLIYYSQIVNDFQKGDIAEGYSVSREKKESFPLTVTSAQKNPTAFYLCASSERTGNNEQFFGPGTRLTVL.

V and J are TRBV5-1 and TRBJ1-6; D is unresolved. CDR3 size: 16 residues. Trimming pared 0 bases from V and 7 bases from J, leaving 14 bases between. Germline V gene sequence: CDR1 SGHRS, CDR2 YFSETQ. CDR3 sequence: CASSLAGWGANSPLHF. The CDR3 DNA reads TGCGCCAGCAGCTTGGCCGGGTGGGGAGCCAATTCACCCCTCCACTTT.

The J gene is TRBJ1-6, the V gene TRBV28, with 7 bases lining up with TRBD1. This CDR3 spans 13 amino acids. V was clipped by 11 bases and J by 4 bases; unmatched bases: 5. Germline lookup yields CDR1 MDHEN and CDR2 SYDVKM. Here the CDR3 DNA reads TGTGCCTCCAGGGGGGGTTATAATTCACCCCTCCACTTT. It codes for CASRGGYNSPLHF.

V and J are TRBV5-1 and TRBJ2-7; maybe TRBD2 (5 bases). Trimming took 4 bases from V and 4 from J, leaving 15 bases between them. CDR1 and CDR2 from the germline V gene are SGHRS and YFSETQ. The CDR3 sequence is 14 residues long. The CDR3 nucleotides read TGCGCCAGCAGCCCTGAGGGAACTCCATACGAGCAGTACTTC. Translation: CASSPEGTPYEQYF.

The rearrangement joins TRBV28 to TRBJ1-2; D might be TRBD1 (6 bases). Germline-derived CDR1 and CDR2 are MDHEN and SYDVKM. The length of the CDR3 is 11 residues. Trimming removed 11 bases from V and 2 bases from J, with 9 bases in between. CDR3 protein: CAGGGNYGYTF. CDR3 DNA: TGTGCCGGAGGGGGAAACTATGGCTACACCTTC.